What follows is one TCR beta chain and its context. Its cognate antigen is unknown. Tens of millions of PBMCs served as the genomic DNA source for unsorted samples. This sample was taken from a study of shared clonotypes between healthy human individuals. The CDR3 contains 15 residues. The germline V gene has CDR1 LGHNA and CDR2 YNFKEQ. Measured with immunoSEQ multiplex PCR; TCRdb has only the in-frame clones, and not every one. The repertoire has some 510,000 clones, approximately 79% of them found once; the top ten carry roughly 13%. Findings and limits, study-wide: The genetic and exposure-history diversity represented was limited by few donors. Among donors, sharing of clonotypes was expected to be affected by sequencing depth.

Sequencing was performed on PBMCs. The source of this sequence is a woman in her 40s in good health. Some clones in this sample may be carry-over from other donors' samples. The chain uses TRBV4-2 and TRBJ2-5; TRBD2 might be the D (6 bases). The J call may not be correct, given that the DNA end is closer to TRBJ2-7. This chain's CDR3 is CASSQDLAASYEQYF. The CDR3, as DNA: TGTGCCAGCAGCCAAGATTTAGCGGCTTCCTACGAGCAGTACTTC.